The 18 T cell receptor beta chains listed next were all sequenced from one sample in a study of T cell changes during pregnancy in multiple sclerosis. Sequencing was performed with immunoSEQ multiplex PCR; in TCRdb, only in-frame clones are kept and a portion is missing. This sample has around 120,000 clones, with 80% to 95% found just once. The specimen was peripheral blood, collected after pregnancy. The source is a female donor with multiple sclerosis, enrolled in a pregnancy study.

The chain has TRBV30 and TRBJ1-1; D call uncertain. The germline CDR1 and CDR2 sequences are GTSNPN and SVGIG (reference sequence). The CDR3 length is 13 residues. The ends were cut back, 5 bases at V and 4 bases at J, with 14 bases in the middle. The CDR3 protein is CAWGRGGRTEAFF. As DNA, the CDR3 is TGTGCCTGGGGACGGGGAGGCCGCACTGAAGCTTTCTTT.

This clone came up once. The chain joins TRBV27 to TRBJ1-2, with 7 bases identical to TRBD1. Germline V gives CDR1 MNHEY, CDR2 SMNVEV (reference sequence). The V segment lost 3 bases and the J segment 7 bases; nucleotides outside the gene matches: 2. The CDR3 covers 12 residues. The CDR3 reads CASSFRGSGYTF. The CDR3 DNA reads as TGTGCCAGCAGTTTCAGGGGGAGTGGCTACACCTTC.

The V gene is TRBV7-9, the J gene TRBJ2-5; no definite D call. The CDR3 is 15 amino acids. Trimming shortened V by 0 bases and J by 5 bases, and 13 bases separated the two germline ends. CDR1 is SEHNR and CDR2 is FQNEAQ in the germline V gene (reference sequence). For the CDR3, the DNA is TGTGCCAGCAGCTTAGCGCAGGCCGCACCGGAGACCCAGTACTTC. This translates into CASSLAQAAPETQYF.

The CDR3, as DNA: TGTGCCAGCACCACTAGCGGGGCTATGGAGAACACCGGGGAGCTGTTTTTT. The encoded protein is CASTTSGAMENTGELFF. J is TRBJ2-2 and V is TRBV7-9, with TRBD2 matching over 10 bases. The CDR3 has 17 residues. V lost 7 bases and J lost 1; bases outside the gene matches: 9. The V gene's germline CDR1 is SEHNR and CDR2 FQNEAQ (reference sequence).

The chain recombines TRBV25-1 with TRBJ2-3, with 7 bases fitting TRBD1. With 2 bases clipped from V and 2 bases from J, the junction kept 7 bases outside the gene matches. In germline, CDR1 is MGHDK, CDR2 SYGVNS. The CDR3 length is 16 residues. DNA of the CDR3: TGTGCCAGCAGTGAACCAGAGACAGGGCCCACAGATACGCAGTATTTT. Protein sequence: CASSEPETGPTDTQYF. The entire variable domain, with the rest obtained from reference TRBV25-1 and TRBJ2-3, is as follows: EADIYQTPRYLVIGTGKKITLECSQTMGHDKMYWYQQDPGMELHLIHYSYGVNSTEKGDLSSESTVSRIRTEHFPLTLESARPSHTSQYLCASSEPETGPTDTQYFGPGTRLTVL.

This clone came up once. The rearrangement uses TRBV6-6 and TRBJ1-2, with 8 bases that match TRBD1. CDR1 is MNHNY and CDR2 is SVGAGI in the germline V gene (reference sequence). This CDR3 region has 15 residues. The J segment lost 5 bases and the V segment lost 6 bases, leaving 11 bases of the junction unmatched. CDR3 coding DNA: TGTGCCAGCAGCCCTATGGACAGGGAAAGATATGGCTACACCTTC. This gives the protein CASSPMDRERYGYTF.

The rearrangement uses TRBV15 and TRBJ2-5; TRBD2 agrees at 9 bases. There are 16 residues in the CDR3. The V gene's germline CDR1 is LNHNV and CDR2 YYDKDF (reference sequence). Trimming cost V 0 bases and J 5 bases; bases outside gene matches: 7. For the CDR3, the DNA is TGTGCCACCAGCAGAGAATGGGCGGGGGGGCGGGAGACCCAGTACTTC. This sequence encodes CATSREWAGGRETQYF.

As to this clone: The germline gene is not matched at one end of the junction; a read error may be the cause. V gene TRBV19 combines with J gene TRBJ1-1; TRBD1 aligns across 7 bases. Germline CDR1 LNHDA, CDR2 SQIVND (reference sequence). This CDR3 is 15 amino acids long. CDR3 residues: CARSRQGGDNTEAFF. CDR3 nucleotides: TGTGCCAGGAGTAGACAGGGAGGAGATAACACTGAAGCTTTCTTT.

This chain uses TRBV5-1 with TRBJ1-1, with D maybe TRBD1 (5 bases). Germline V gene sequence: CDR1 SGHRS, CDR2 YFSETQ. This CDR3 spans 15 amino acids. The V end lost 0 bases, the J end lost 1 base, and 10 bases lay between the germline ends. The DNA for the CDR3 is TGCGCCAGCAGCTTGGTAGGCAGGGAGAACACTGAAGCTTTCTTT. It encodes CASSLVGRENTEAFF.

The chain employs TRBV10-3 and TRBJ2-7, with TRBD1 matching 8 bases. Germline V gene sequence: CDR1 ENHRY, CDR2 SYGVKD. The CDR3 totals 13 residues. V shed 10 bases, J shed 4 bases, and the junction held 9 bases outside the gene matches. As DNA, the CDR3 is TGTGCCACAACACAGGGGGATAGGTACGAGCAGTACTTC. This gives the protein CATTQGDRYEQYF.

The V gene is TRBV12-2, the J gene TRBJ1-1; the table's D call, TRBD1, was not checked against the DNA. TRBV12-2 is a listed pseudogene. This CDR3 is 14 amino acids long. For the CDR3, the DNA is TGTGCAAGTCGCGAAAAGCTCACAGACACTGAAGCTTTCTTT. Protein product: CASREKLTDTEAFF.

The chain recombines TRBV13 with TRBJ1-2, with D tentatively TRBD1 (6 bases). The ends were cut back, 5 bases at V and 0 bases at J, with 13 bases in the middle. Looked up from germline, CDR1 is PRHDT and CDR2 is FYEKMQ (reference sequence). The CDR3 runs to 15 residues. CDR3 protein: CASSLRQASNYGYTF. CDR3 DNA sequence: TGTGCCAGCAGCCTCAGACAGGCGTCTAACTATGGCTACACCTTC.

V gene TRBV7-9 combines with J gene TRBJ2-2; 9 bases agree with TRBD2. There are 16 residues in the CDR3. J gave up 2 bases and V 5 bases, and 6 bases lay outside the gene matches. Germline lookup yields CDR1 SEHNR and CDR2 FQNEAQ (reference sequence). This CDR3 reads CASSHRLAVNTGELFF. CDR3 bases: TGTGCCAGCAGCCACAGACTAGCGGTAAACACCGGGGAGCTGTTTTTT.

J is TRBJ1-1 and V is TRBV7-2; possible D gene TRBD1, 6 bases. V was pared by 6 bases and J by 2 bases, with 16 bases between. Germline-derived CDR1 and CDR2 are SGHTA and FQGNSA. This CDR3 has 15 residues. CDR3 amino acids: CASRGGGNRNTEAFF. Written as DNA, the CDR3 is TGTGCCAGCAGAGGGGGGGGCAACCGTAACACTGAAGCTTTCTTT.

In its sample, this clone was seen once. The V gene is TRBV19, the J gene TRBJ1-6; D is uncertain. CDR1 is LNHDA and CDR2 is SQIVND in the germline V gene (reference sequence). Trimming took off 11 bases at V and 5 bases at J, with 13 bases between the two ends. The CDR3 totals 13 residues. This chain's CDR3 is CAARSVDNSPLHF. The CDR3 bases are TGTGCCGCCAGGTCGGTGGATAATTCACCCCTCCACTTT.

The chain employs TRBV2 and TRBJ2-1; 8 bases map to TRBD2. The CDR3 loop spans 15 amino acids. Germline trimming cut 10 bases from V and 5 bases from J; bases unmatched to any gene: 13. Per the germline V gene, CDR1 is SNHLY and CDR2 is FYNNEI. The CDR3 DNA is TGTGCCACTAAGACTAACGGGGGGGCCCACAATGAGCAGTTCTTC. Amino acid sequence: CATKTNGGAHNEQFF.

The chain links TRBV13 to TRBJ1-3; 7 bases are shared with TRBD1. V lost 5 bases to trimming and J lost 0 bases; unmatched junction nucleotides: 10. Germline assignment: CDR1 PRHDT and CDR2 FYEKMQ (reference sequence). This CDR3 is 17 amino acids long. DNA of the CDR3: TGTGCCAGCAGCCCAATCGGACAGGCCGGCTCTGGAAACACCATATATTTT. It codes for CASSPIGQAGSGNTIYF. Full variable domain (missing parts from reference TRBV13 and TRBJ1-3): AAGVIQSPRHLIKEKRETATLKCYPIPRHDTVYWYQQGPGQDPQFLISFYEKMQSDKGSIPDRFSAQQFSDYHSELNMSSLELGDSALYFCASSPIGQAGSGNTIYFGEGSWLTVV.

The chain employs TRBV4-2 and TRBJ2-7; 8 nucleotides agree with TRBD2. The length of the CDR3 is 15 residues. Germline V gene sequence: CDR1 LGHNA, CDR2 YNFKEQ. V lost 1 base and J lost 3; bases outside the gene matches: 5. Here the CDR3 reads CASSQGVRGGYEQYF. The CDR3 region has the DNA TGTGCCAGCAGCCAAGGCGTTCGGGGGGGCTACGAGCAGTACTTC.